These 10 T cell receptor beta chains came from one sample sequenced in a study of regulatory T cells in long-lasting Graves disease. Building the TCR beta libraries relied on iRepertoire HTBI primers, and CDR3 regions underwent Arm-PCR. TCRdb used MiXCR to reprocess the multiplex PCR reads, holding one entry per CDR3 protein. This table has roughly 490,000 distinct CDR3 sequences, approximately 23% appearing once. Documented time point: persistent/refractory GD, antithyroid drugs over 5 years with positive TRAb. With RNA extracted from PBMCs as input, the TCR library was made. This material consisted of peripheral blood mononuclear cells (PBMCs), taken when the disease was refractory, from a patient treated with antithyroid drugs. All receptors come from a female donor with Graves disease.

The chain is built from TRBV24-1 and TRBJ2-2; D unclear. Trimming cost V 5 bases and J 6 bases, with 9 bases left between them. The CDR3 runs 13 residues. Germline values: CDR1 KGHDR, CDR2 SFDVKD. As DNA, the CDR3 is TGTGCCACCAGTGGCAGATGGGCCGGGGAGCTGTTTTTT. Translated, it gives CATSGRWAGELFF.

Regarding this clonotype: A read error may account for a junction end that differs from germline. The J gene is TRBJ2-2, the V gene TRBV28; 9 bases map to TRBD1. CDR1 and CDR2 (germline): MDHEN, SYDVKM. The CDR3 consists of 15 residues. The chain's CDR3 is CASRSGTGNIGELFF. DNA of the CDR3: TGTGCCAGCAGGTCCGGGACAGGGAACATCGGGGAGCTGTTTTTT.

This clonotype appeared a few times. As DNA, the CDR3 is TGTGCCAGCAGCCCGGCGGGGGGTCAGGGGGCTGGCGAGCAGTACTTC. Translated, it gives CASSPAGGQGAGEQYF. This chain uses TRBV7-3 with TRBJ2-7, with D perhaps TRBD1 or TRBD2 (8 bases each). V dropped 5 bases and J dropped 6 bases, with 23 bases sitting between them. There are 16 residues in the CDR3. The germline V gene encodes CDR1 SGHTA and CDR2 FQGTGA.

This clonotype has a handful of counts. The gene calls are TRBV7-3 and TRBJ2-5; D is possibly TRBD1 or TRBD2 (5 bases each). V was cut by 0 bases and J by 7 bases, with 12 bases left in between. This CDR3 is 14 amino acids long. Germline V gene data show CDR1 as SGHTA and CDR2 as FQGTGA. Here the CDR3 reads CASSLTGGDGTQYF. The CDR3 DNA sequence: TGTGCCAGCAGCTTAACTGGGGGAGACGGGACCCAGTACTTC.

This clonotype came up a few times. The chain recombines TRBV6-1 with TRBJ1-1; TRBD1 might be the D (5 bases). CDR1 is MNHNS and CDR2 is SASEGT in the germline V gene. Trimming took off 6 bases at V and 10 bases at J, with 12 bases between the two ends. The CDR3 is 11 residues long. The CDR3 DNA follows: TGTGCCAGCAGACAGACAGTGGCAGCTTTCTTT. The encoded protein is CASRQTVAAFF.

Ten or more counts support this clonotype. The chain has TRBV2 and TRBJ1-5; tentatively, D is TRBD1 (6 bases). Trimming cost V 5 bases and J 0 bases, with 20 bases left between them. The CDR3 is 18 amino acids. Per the germline V gene, CDR1 is SNHLY and CDR2 is FYNNEI. The CDR3 DNA reads as TGTGCCAGCAGTACAGGGCCGTTTGGCAAACTTAGCAATCAGCCCCAGCATTTT. Its translation is CASSTGPFGKLSNQPQHF. Complete variable domain (other parts from reference TRBV2 and TRBJ1-5): EPEVTQTPSHQVTQMGQEVILRCVPISNHLYFYWYRQILGQKVEFLVSFYNNEISEKSEIFDDQFSVERPDGSNFTLKIRSTKLEDSAMYFCASSTGPFGKLSNQPQHFGDGTRLSIL.

This clonotype was counted between two and nine times. The rearrangement uses TRBV4-1 and TRBJ2-7; a weak D match, TRBD1 (5 bases). The CDR3 sequence is 14 residues long. Germline CDR1 reads MGHRA; CDR2 reads YSYEKL. The germline V and J ends were trimmed by 2 bases and 2 bases, with 10 bases remaining between them. The CDR3 region is CASSQRQYPYEQYF. The CDR3 region has the DNA TGCGCCAGCAGCCAACGACAGTACCCCTACGAGCAGTACTTC.

The genes are TRBV5-8 and TRBJ2-2, with 9 nucleotides matching TRBD2. The CDR3 is 17 amino acids. V lost 7 bases, J lost 4 bases, and 14 bases stayed unmatched. Germline values: CDR1 SGHTS, CDR2 YDEGEE. The CDR3 is CASRRGGSGRSTGELFF. DNA of the CDR3: TGTGCCAGCCGCCGGGGTGGGAGCGGGAGGAGCACCGGGGAGCTGTTTTTT.

This clonotype was detected ten times or more. V is TRBV11-1 and J is TRBJ1-2; D may be TRBD1 (5 bases). CDR1 is SGHAT and CDR2 is FQDESV in the germline V gene (reference sequence). This CDR3 region has 13 residues. Trimming removed 2 bases from V and 10 bases from J, with 14 bases in between. CDR3 coding DNA: TGTGCCAGCAGCTTAAGGTTTGAAGGGGCCTACACCTTC. This sequence encodes CASSLRFEGAYTF.

This clonotype showed up just a few times. This chain uses TRBV6-2 or TRBV6-3 with TRBJ2-7; tentatively, D is TRBD2 (5 bases). In germline, CDR1 is MNHEY, CDR2 SVGEGT. The V gene lost 4 bases and the J gene lost 6 bases, with 22 bases spanning the gap. The CDR3 loop spans 16 amino acids. CDR3 amino acids: CASSSPTVVGTSEQYF. CDR3 bases: TGTGCCAGCAGTTCCCCCACAGTGGTTGGAACTAGCGAGCAGTACTTC.